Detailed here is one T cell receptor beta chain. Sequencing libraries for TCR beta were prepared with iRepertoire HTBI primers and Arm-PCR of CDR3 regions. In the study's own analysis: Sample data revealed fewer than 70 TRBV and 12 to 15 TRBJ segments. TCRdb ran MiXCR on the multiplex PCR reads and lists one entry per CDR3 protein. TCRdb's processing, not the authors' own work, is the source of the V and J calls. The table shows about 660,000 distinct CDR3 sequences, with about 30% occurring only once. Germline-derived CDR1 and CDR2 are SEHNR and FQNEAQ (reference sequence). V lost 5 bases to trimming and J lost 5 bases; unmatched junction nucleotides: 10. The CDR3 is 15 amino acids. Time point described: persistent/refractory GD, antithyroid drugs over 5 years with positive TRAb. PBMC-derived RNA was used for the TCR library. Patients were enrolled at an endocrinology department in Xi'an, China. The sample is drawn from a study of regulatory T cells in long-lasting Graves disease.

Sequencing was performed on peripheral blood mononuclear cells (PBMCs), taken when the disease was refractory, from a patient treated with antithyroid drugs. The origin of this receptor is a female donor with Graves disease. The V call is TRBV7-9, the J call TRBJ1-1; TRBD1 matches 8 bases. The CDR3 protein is CASSPPGQGSTEAFF. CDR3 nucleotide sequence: TGTGCCAGCAGCCCACCCGGACAGGGAAGTACTGAAGCTTTCTTT.